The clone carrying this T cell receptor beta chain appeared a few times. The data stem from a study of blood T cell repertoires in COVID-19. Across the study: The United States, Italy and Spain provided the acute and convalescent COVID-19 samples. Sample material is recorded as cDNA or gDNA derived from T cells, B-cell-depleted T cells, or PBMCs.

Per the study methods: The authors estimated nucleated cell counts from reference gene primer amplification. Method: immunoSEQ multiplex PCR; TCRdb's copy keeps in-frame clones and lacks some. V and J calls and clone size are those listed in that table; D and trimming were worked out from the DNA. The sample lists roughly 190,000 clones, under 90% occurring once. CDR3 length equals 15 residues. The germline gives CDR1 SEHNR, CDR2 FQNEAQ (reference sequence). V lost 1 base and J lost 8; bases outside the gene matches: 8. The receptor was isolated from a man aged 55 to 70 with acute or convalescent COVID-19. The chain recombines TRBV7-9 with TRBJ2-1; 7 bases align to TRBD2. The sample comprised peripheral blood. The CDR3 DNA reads TGTGCCAGCAGCTTAGTTCGCGGGGGTGAGGATGAGCAGTTCTTC. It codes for CASSLVRGGEDEQFF.